The T cell receptor (beta chain) described here comes from a study of regulatory T cells in long-lasting Graves disease. Described time point: newly diagnosed GD, antithyroid drugs for less than 3 months. PBMC-derived RNA was used for the TCR library. From each patient, roughly 10 milliliters of peripheral blood was drawn and collected into an EDTA anticoagulant tube. Study results and caveats: Among persistent patients, a larger number of public clonotypes were shared (over 2,500) than among newly diagnosed patients (approximately 970).

There are a few counts of this clonotype. Antigen unknown. One end of the junction does not line up with germline, which may come from a read error. The TCR beta library used iRepertoire HTBI primers with Arm-PCR amplification of CDR3. TCRdb processed the multiplex PCR reads anew with MiXCR; each CDR3 protein has one entry. The sample contains around 450,000 distinct CDR3 sequences, around 15% of which appear only once. The same sample was also used in a study of T cells in Graves' hyperthyroidism and ophthalmopathy. From that paper: Clinical symptoms, serum thyroxine and TRAb, thyroid ultrasound and orbital computed tomography were used for the diagnoses.

The sequences come from peripheral blood mononuclear cells (PBMCs), collected at new diagnosis, from a patient treated with antithyroid drugs. The sequence derives from a man aged 35 to 55 with Graves disease.

CDR3 DNA: TGTGCCAGCTCACCCCGGGACAGAAGAAATGAAAAACTGTCTTTT. Encoded protein: CASSPRDRRNEKLSF. The V gene is TRBV18, the J gene TRBJ1-4; 7 bases match TRBD1. Germline lookup yields CDR1 KGHSH and CDR2 LQKENI. This CDR3 has 15 amino acids.